Detailed here is one TCR beta chain. In the original processing: Estimation of nucleated cell counts relied on the amplification of reference gene primers. This table comes from immunoSEQ multiplex PCR, and its TCRdb copy is limited to in-frame clones, with some not included. V, J and clone size are those of that table, while D and trimming were read from the DNA. The repertoire holds 210,000 or so clones, with 75% to 90% as singletons. These data are taken from a study of blood T cell repertoires in COVID-19. At the level of the study: Specimens from acute and convalescent COVID-19 originated in the United States, Italy and Spain. PBMCs, B-cell-depleted T cells, or T cells were the source of the cDNA or gDNA that made up the material.

Trimming took off 6 bases at V and 0 bases at J, with 8 bases between the two ends. The CDR3 is 13 amino acids. The germline CDR1 and CDR2 sequences are MRHNA and SNTAGT. This TCR was sampled from a human donor in a cohort sampled during active COVID-19. The J gene is TRBJ1-1, the V gene TRBV6-4; possibly TRBD1 for D (5 bases). The sequenced material came from peripheral blood. The CDR3 spells CASRQDLNTEAFF. DNA of the CDR3: TGTGCCAGCAGACAGGATTTGAACACTGAAGCTTTCTTT.